The clone carrying this TCR beta chain was detected a few times. This record comes from a study of cytomegalovirus exposure and HLA in healthy donors. Some clones are missing from TCRdb's copy, which holds only in-frame ones; the method was immunoSEQ multiplex PCR. This table holds 150,000 to 180,000 clones, around nine tenths found once. The CDR3 runs to 13 residues. In germline, CDR1 is KGHSH, CDR2 LQKENI. Deletions cut 3 bases from V and 3 bases from J, with 9 bases between. This receptor was taken from a man between 18 and 35 years old in good health and CMV-seropositive. The chain links TRBV18 to TRBJ2-7; D is unresolved. The sequenced sample was PBMCs. CDR3 in amino acids: CASSPNGGYEQYF. The CDR3 DNA sequence: TGTGCCAGCTCACCTAATGGCGGCTACGAGCAGTACTTC.